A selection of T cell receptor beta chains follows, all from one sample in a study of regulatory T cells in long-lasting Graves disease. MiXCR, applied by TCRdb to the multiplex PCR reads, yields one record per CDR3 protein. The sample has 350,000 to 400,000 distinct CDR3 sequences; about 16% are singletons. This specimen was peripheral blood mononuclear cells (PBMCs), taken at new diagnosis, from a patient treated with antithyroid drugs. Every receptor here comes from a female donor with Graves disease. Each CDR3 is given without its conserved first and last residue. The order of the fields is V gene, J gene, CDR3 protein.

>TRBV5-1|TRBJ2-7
ASRQGPYEQY
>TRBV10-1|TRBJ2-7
ASSAAGEMYEQY
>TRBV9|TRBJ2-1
ASSGGTGFTYNEQF
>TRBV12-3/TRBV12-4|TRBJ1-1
ASTVSTEAF
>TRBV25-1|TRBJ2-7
ASSEWDSYEQY
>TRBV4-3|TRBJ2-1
ASSQETPGPYNEQF
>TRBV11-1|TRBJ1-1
ASSLIVDDEAF
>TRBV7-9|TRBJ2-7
ASSSTGGSPYEQY
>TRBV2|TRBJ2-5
ASSPDRGKKETQY
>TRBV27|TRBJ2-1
ASSLSLTSGINEQF
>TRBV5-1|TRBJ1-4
ASSFSQGATNEKLF
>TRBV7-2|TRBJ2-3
ASSLIPGLTRSPDTQY
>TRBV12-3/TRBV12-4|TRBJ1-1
ASSPGHLNTEAF
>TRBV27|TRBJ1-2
ASSHTLRGLTLYDGYT
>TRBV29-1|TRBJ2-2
SVEGGQVGELF
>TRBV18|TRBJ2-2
ASSPSLEAGELF
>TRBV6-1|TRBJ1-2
ASSNHGAVDNYGYT
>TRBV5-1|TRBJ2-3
ASSLVPGLAGGWKDTQY
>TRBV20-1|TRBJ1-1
SAPTRRAMMNTEAF
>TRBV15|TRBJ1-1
ATSNSSRRQGQVNTEAF
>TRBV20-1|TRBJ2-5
SGLDDNQETQY
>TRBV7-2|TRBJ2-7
ASSLVGTSGSLY
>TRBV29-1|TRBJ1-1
SVNFDLNTEAF
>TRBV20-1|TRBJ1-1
SARSGSRGNTEAF
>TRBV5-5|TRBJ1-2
ASSLNAEGYGYT
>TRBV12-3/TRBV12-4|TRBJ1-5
ASSIQVRGNQPQH
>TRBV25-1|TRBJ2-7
ASSDFSLKSYEQY
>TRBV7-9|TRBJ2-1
ASSPSIPGEQF
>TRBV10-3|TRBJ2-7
ATRDQGWEQY